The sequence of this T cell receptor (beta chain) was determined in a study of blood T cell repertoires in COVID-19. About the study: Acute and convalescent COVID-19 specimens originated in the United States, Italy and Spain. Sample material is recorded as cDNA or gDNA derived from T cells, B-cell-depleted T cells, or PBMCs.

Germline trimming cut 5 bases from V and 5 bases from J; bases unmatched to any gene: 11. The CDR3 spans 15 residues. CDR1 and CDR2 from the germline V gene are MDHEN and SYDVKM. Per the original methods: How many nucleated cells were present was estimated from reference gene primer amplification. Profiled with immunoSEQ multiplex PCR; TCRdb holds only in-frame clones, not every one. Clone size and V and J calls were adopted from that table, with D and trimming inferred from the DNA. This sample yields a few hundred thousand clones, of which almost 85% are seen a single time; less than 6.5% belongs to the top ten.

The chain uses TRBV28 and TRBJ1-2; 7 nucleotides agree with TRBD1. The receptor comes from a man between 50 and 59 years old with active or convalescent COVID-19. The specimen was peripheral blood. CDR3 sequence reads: CASSTGQATFYGYTF. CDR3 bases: TGTGCCAGCAGTACCGGACAGGCCACTTTTTATGGCTACACCTTC.